The next 8 T cell receptor beta chains were all read from a single sample in a study of T-cell memory formation after mild COVID-19. TCRdb analysed the 5' RACE reads with MiXCR anew, one entry per CDR3 protein. This table has about 470,000 distinct CDR3 sequences, 18% appearing once. The sample consisted of PBMCs or a T cell subset sorted from them (not recorded which). The source is an adult woman who had mild COVID-19 (a few samples of this study predate the infection). Cell type and time point are not known.

This clonotype was seen only a few times. This sequence joins TRBV7-2 and TRBJ2-7, with TRBD1 matching 7 bases. CDR1 SGHTA and CDR2 FQGNSA come from the germline V gene. The V gene end was trimmed by 5 bases and the J gene end by 6 bases; junction bases not matched to a gene: 13. This CDR3 comprises 15 residues. The CDR3 DNA reads as TGTGCCAGCAGCCAAAACCGGGACAGTCTGGGCGAGCAGTACTTC. It yields the protein CASSQNRDSLGEQYF.

The chain recombines TRBV5-1 with TRBJ2-1, with TRBD1 matching over 7 bases. V lost 1 base, J lost 10 bases, and 11 bases stayed unmatched. The CDR3 covers 15 residues. Germline V lookup: CDR1 SGHRS, CDR2 YFSETQ. The CDR3 DNA follows: TGCGCCAGCAGCTTGTCTGGGACAGCGGATGGCGAGCAGTTCTTC. This codes for CASSLSGTADGEQFF.

Here the CDR3 reads CASSLTEYEQYF. The CDR3 DNA is TGTGCCAGCAGCCTGACCGAATACGAGCAGTACTTC. The chain carries TRBV11-1 and TRBJ2-7; D unclear. Germline-derived CDR1 and CDR2 are SGHAT and FQDESV (reference sequence). The CDR3 runs to 12 residues. Trimming left V 5 bases short and J 4 bases short, with 9 bases between.

This clonotype was seen a handful of times. The V and J genes are TRBV7-9 and TRBJ2-3, with 15 bases aligning to TRBD2. Germline V gene lookup returns CDR1 SEHNR and CDR2 FQNEAQ (reference sequence). The CDR3 consists of 20 residues. V shed 1 base and J 5 bases; nucleotides not matched to a gene: 13. CDR3 DNA sequence: TGTGCCAGCAGCTTAGTCCGTCTTGGACTAGCGGGAGGGAGAGGAGATACGCAGTATTTT. Its translation is CASSLVRLGLAGGRGDTQYF.

The chain is built from TRBV4-1 and TRBJ1-1; D gene ambiguous. This CDR3 has 15 residues. V was shortened by 0 bases and J by 1 base, with 9 bases between the two germline ends. In germline, CDR1 is MGHRA, CDR2 YSYEKL. Here the CDR3 DNA reads TGCGCCAGCAGCCAAGAGGCGGGGAAGAACACTGAAGCTTTCTTT. This sequence encodes CASSQEAGKNTEAFF.

The chain couples TRBV20-1 to TRBJ2-7, with D maybe TRBD2 (5 bases). This CDR3 comprises 15 residues. The germline gives CDR1 DFQATT, CDR2 SNEGSKA (reference sequence). V was cut by 6 bases and J by 5 bases, with 23 bases left in between. The CDR3 DNA reads as TGCAGTGCCGACCTAGGTAGCGAATACCTAGACGAGCAGTACTTC. Residues: CSADLGSEYLDEQYF.

The J gene is TRBJ1-5, the V gene TRBV20-1; D gene ambiguous. This CDR3 has 16 residues. Germline assignment: CDR1 DFQATT and CDR2 SNEGSKA (reference sequence). V was cut by 0 bases and J by 6 bases, with 18 bases left in between. The chain's CDR3 is CSARDRGLALSQPQHF. In DNA form, the CDR3 reads TGCAGTGCTAGAGATCGAGGGCTTGCTTTGTCTCAGCCCCAGCATTTT.

The chain employs TRBV5-1 and TRBJ2-2; D is undetermined. The germline gives CDR1 SGHRS, CDR2 YFSETQ. Trimming cost V 3 bases and J 9 bases, with 9 bases left between them. This CDR3 comprises 12 residues. The CDR3 DNA reads as TGCGCCAGCAGCTCCGGTCTCCGGGAGCTGTTTTTT. Translating gives CASSSGLRELFF.